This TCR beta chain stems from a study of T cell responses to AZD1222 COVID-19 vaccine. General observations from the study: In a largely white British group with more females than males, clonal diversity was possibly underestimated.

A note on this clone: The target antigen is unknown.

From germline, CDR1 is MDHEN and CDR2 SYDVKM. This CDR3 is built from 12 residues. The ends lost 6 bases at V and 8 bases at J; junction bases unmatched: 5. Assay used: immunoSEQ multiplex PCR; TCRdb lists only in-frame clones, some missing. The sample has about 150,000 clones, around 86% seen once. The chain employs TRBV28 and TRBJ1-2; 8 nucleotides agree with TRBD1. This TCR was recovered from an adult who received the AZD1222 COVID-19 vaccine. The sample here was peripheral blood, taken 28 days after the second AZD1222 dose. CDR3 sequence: CASRTGGRGYTF. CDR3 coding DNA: TGTGCCAGCAGAACAGGGGGGAGGGGCTACACCTTC.